What follows are 13 T cell receptor beta chains derived from one specimen sequenced in a study of blood T cell repertoires in COVID-19. Sequenced by immunoSEQ multiplex PCR; TCRdb stores in-frame clones only, minus some. This table has 200,000 or so clones, roughly nine tenths appearing once. Sequencing was done on a sample of peripheral blood. These receptors were taken from an older man with acute or convalescent COVID-19.

This chain connects TRBV5-1 to TRBJ2-1; D is uncertain. The CDR3 spans 14 residues. CDR1 and CDR2 from the germline V gene are SGHRS and YFSETQ. Trimming removed 0 bases at V and 6 bases at J, with 10 bases between. In DNA, the CDR3 is TGCGCCAGCAGCTTGGGTTCTCCCGGCAATGAGCAGTTCTTC. It codes for CASSLGSPGNEQFF.

This clone was recorded a few times. The chain is built from TRBV24-1 and TRBJ2-3, with D perhaps matching TRBD1 (5 bases). The germline gives CDR1 KGHDR, CDR2 SFDVKD. Trimming pared 3 bases from V and 2 bases from J, leaving 23 bases between. The CDR3 consists of 19 residues. DNA for the CDR3: TGTGCCACCAGTGATCCCGGGCGGACACACGGATCGGTCACAGATACGCAGTATTTT. It yields the protein CATSDPGRTHGSVTDTQYF.

In nucleotides, the CDR3 is TGTGCCTCTGGGGGGACAGCTAATGAAAAACTGTTTTTT. Its translation is CASGGTANEKLFF. The chain recombines TRBV10-3 with TRBJ1-4; 7 bases are shared with TRBD1. The CDR3 totals 13 residues. The germline V gene has CDR1 ENHRY and CDR2 SYGVKD. Trimming at V came to 11 bases and at J to 3 bases, leaving 6 bases not matched to a gene.

The V call is TRBV4-2, the J call TRBJ2-7, with D maybe TRBD2 (7 bases). Germline CDR1 LGHNA, CDR2 YNFKEQ. The V and J ends lost 8 bases and 7 bases respectively, with 15 bases between them. CDR3 length equals 12 residues. The CDR3 nucleotides read TGTGCCAGCCGGGGGGCGTCGGAGGAGCAGTACTTC. Its protein is CASRGASEEQYF.

The V gene is TRBV5-1, the J gene TRBJ1-1; D perhaps matches TRBD1 (5 bases). The V end lost 0 bases, the J end lost 8 bases, and 5 bases lay between the germline ends. Germline V gene lookup returns CDR1 SGHRS and CDR2 YFSETQ. The CDR3 length is 11 residues. As DNA, the CDR3 is TGCGCCAGCAGCTTGGACAGGGAAGCTTTCTTT. Its translation is CASSLDREAFF.

The chain links TRBV6-5 to TRBJ2-3; D not certain. The V gene lost 7 bases and the J gene lost 0 bases, with 11 bases spanning the gap. The CDR3 runs 14 residues. Germline lookup yields CDR1 MNHEY and CDR2 SVGAGI. This CDR3 is CASTRRPSTDTQYF. The CDR3 coding sequence is TGTGCCAGCACCCGGCGGCCGAGCACAGATACGCAGTATTTT.

The chain recombines TRBV6-2 or TRBV6-3 with TRBJ2-1, with 8 bases fitting TRBD1. The CDR3 has 14 residues. V gave up 4 bases and J gave up 8 bases; unmatched junction bases: 7. CDR1 is MNHEY, CDR2 SVGEGT, per germline. The CDR3 loop reads CASSSRTGWYEQFF. CDR3 nucleotide sequence: TGTGCCAGCAGTTCCAGGACAGGGTGGTATGAGCAGTTCTTC.

V and J are TRBV18 and TRBJ2-3; 13 nucleotides align to TRBD2. Looked up from germline, CDR1 is KGHSH and CDR2 is LQKENI. Losses at the gene ends were 2 bases for V and 3 bases for J; bases not matched to a gene: 5. This CDR3 is built from 17 residues. DNA for the CDR3: TGTGCCAGCTCACCAGGACTAGCGGGAGTAATAACAGATACGCAGTATTTT. It encodes CASSPGLAGVITDTQYF.

This chain links TRBV30 with TRBJ1-4, with TRBD1 matching 7 bases. Germline-derived CDR1 and CDR2 are GTSNPN and SVGIG (reference sequence). This CDR3 region has 12 residues. V lost 3 bases to trimming and J lost 15 bases; unmatched junction nucleotides: 10. The CDR3 is CAWRDNRGKVFF. The DNA for the CDR3 is TGTGCCTGGAGGGACAACAGGGGTAAGGTGTTTTTT.

The V and J genes are TRBV6-1 and TRBJ2-6, with unresolved D. Germline loops: CDR1 MNHNS, CDR2 SASEGT. V gave up 3 bases and J gave up 4 bases, with 7 bases separating them. The CDR3 extends over 14 amino acids. The chain's CDR3 is CASSEFAGANVLTF. Here the CDR3 DNA reads TGTGCCAGCAGTGAGTTCGCGGGGGCCAACGTCCTGACTTTC.

The V gene is TRBV28, the J gene TRBJ1-6, with a tentative D call TRBD1 (6 bases). The CDR3 is made up of 14 amino acids. The V gene lost 7 bases and the J gene lost 9 bases, with 16 bases spanning the gap. Germline CDR1 and CDR2: MDHEN and SYDVKM. CDR3 in DNA: TGTGCCAGCACCCCCTCCAGGGGCGTTTCACCCCTCCACTTT. This sequence encodes CASTPSRGVSPLHF.

V is TRBV29-1 and J is TRBJ1-1; 11 nucleotides line up with TRBD1. The J segment lost 1 base and the V segment lost 4 bases, leaving 11 bases of the junction unmatched. CDR3 size: 17 residues. Germline CDR1 reads SQVTM; CDR2 reads ANQGSEA. This chain's CDR3 is CSVVGWWGQGGNTEAFF. The CDR3 DNA is TGCAGCGTTGTGGGTTGGTGGGGACAGGGGGGGAACACTGAAGCTTTCTTT.

The V call is TRBV27, the J call TRBJ2-7, with 7 bases that match TRBD1. The V segment lost 6 bases and the J segment 3 bases; nucleotides outside the gene matches: 8. The CDR3 length is 14 residues. Germline assignment: CDR1 MNHEY and CDR2 SMNVEV (reference sequence). CDR3 coding DNA: TGTGCCAGCAGCAAGACAGGGTCGAACTACGAGCAGTACTTC. Its translation is CASSKTGSNYEQYF.